Listed below are T cell receptor beta chains from one sample, sequenced in a study of blood T cell repertoires in COVID-19. Only in-frame clones appear in the TCRdb table, and some are missing; sequencing was by immunoSEQ multiplex PCR. The table lists roughly 360,000 clones, 80% to 90% of them singletons. The specimen was PBMCs or T cells enriched from blood (not recorded which). The receptor set was obtained from a man younger than 45 who had recovered from COVID-19. The CDR3 runs from the conserved cysteine through the conserved F or W. Fields, in order: V gene, D gene, clone size, J gene, CDR3 DNA, CDR3 protein. D genes are given only for firm matches. Clone size appears in some rows only: once, few, many, or a class for an expanded clone.

v_call: TRBV7-2
d_call: NA
clone_size: once
j_call: TRBJ2-5
cdr3_nt: TGTGCCAGCAGCTTAGGTCGGGGAAATGGTGGGGAGACCCAGTACTTC
cdr3_aa: CASSLGRGNGGETQYF

v_call: TRBV27
d_call: TRBD1
clone_size: NA
j_call: TRBJ1-2
cdr3_nt: TGTGCCAGCAGTGGGGGACAGGGTAACTATGGCTACACCTTC
cdr3_aa: CASSGGQGNYGYTF

v_call: TRBV18
d_call: NA
clone_size: NA
j_call: TRBJ2-5
cdr3_nt: TGTGCCAGCTCACCACCCTACCCCTCGGAAGAGACCCAGTACTTC
cdr3_aa: CASSPPYPSEETQYF

v_call: TRBV18
d_call: TRBD2
clone_size: NA
j_call: TRBJ2-3
cdr3_nt: TGTGCCAGCTCACTAGTCGAGCGGGGGGGCACAGATACGCAGTATTTT
cdr3_aa: CASSLVERGGTDTQYF

v_call: TRBV29-1
d_call: NA
clone_size: NA
j_call: TRBJ2-1
cdr3_nt: TGCAGCGTCTCAGAAGTTGGCAGGGAACAGTTCTTC
cdr3_aa: CSVSEVGREQFF

v_call: TRBV7-2
d_call: NA
clone_size: NA
j_call: TRBJ2-7
cdr3_nt: TGTGCCAGCAGCTTAGCCCGAGACACCTTCTACGAGCAGTACTTC
cdr3_aa: CASSLARDTFYEQYF

v_call: TRBV19
d_call: TRBD2
clone_size: NA
j_call: TRBJ2-1
cdr3_nt: TGTGCCAGTCAGAGCGGGGGGGGCTACAATGAGCAGTTCTTC
cdr3_aa: CASQSGGGYNEQFF

v_call: TRBV6-5
d_call: NA
clone_size: NA
j_call: TRBJ1-3
cdr3_nt: TGTGCCAGCAGCCGTTATTCCTCTGGAAACACCATATATTTT
cdr3_aa: CASSRYSSGNTIYF

v_call: TRBV5-6
d_call: TRBD1
clone_size: once
j_call: TRBJ1-2
cdr3_nt: TGTGCCAGCAGCTCCGGGACAGCGAATGGCTACACCTTC
cdr3_aa: CASSSGTANGYTF

v_call: TRBV6-1
d_call: NA
clone_size: NA
j_call: TRBJ1-2
cdr3_nt: TGTGCCAGCAGTGACAGCGAATGGAGTGGCTACACCTTC
cdr3_aa: CASSDSEWSGYTF

v_call: TRBV6-6
d_call: TRBD1
clone_size: NA
j_call: TRBJ1-3
cdr3_nt: TGTGCCAGCAGTCCCCTTCGGACAGGGAGTGAAGGTGGTGGAAACACCATATATTTT
cdr3_aa: CASSPLRTGSEGGGNTIYF

v_call: TRBV10-2
d_call: TRBD1
clone_size: NA
j_call: TRBJ1-2
cdr3_nt: TGCGCCAGCAGCCTCGGGGCAGGGGGGCACCCTAACTATGGCTACACCTTC
cdr3_aa: CASSLGAGGHPNYGYTF

v_call: TRBV2
d_call: TRBD1
clone_size: once
j_call: TRBJ2-1
cdr3_nt: TGTGCCAGCAGGCCCGGACAGGGGACCTACAATGAGCAGTTCTTC
cdr3_aa: CASRPGQGTYNEQFF

v_call: TRBV20-1
d_call: NA
clone_size: few
j_call: TRBJ1-2
cdr3_nt: TGCAGTGCTAGTGCTATCGGGACTCTGAGTGGCTACACCTTC
cdr3_aa: CSASAIGTLSGYTF

v_call: TRBV18
d_call: NA
clone_size: NA
j_call: TRBJ1-6
cdr3_nt: TGTGCCAGCTCACCGACAGAAAGCTCCTATAATTCACCCCTCCACTTT
cdr3_aa: CASSPTESSYNSPLHF

v_call: TRBV18
d_call: NA
clone_size: NA
j_call: TRBJ1-3
cdr3_nt: TGTGCCAGCTCACCGCCCGGAGGGGCGAGCTCTGGAAACACCATATATTTT
cdr3_aa: CASSPPGGASSGNTIYF

v_call: TRBV5-1
d_call: NA
clone_size: NA
j_call: TRBJ1-5
cdr3_nt: TGCGCCAGCAGCTCGGACCCAACGGGGTCAAGTCAGCCCCAGCATTTT
cdr3_aa: CASSSDPTGSSQPQHF

v_call: TRBV5-1
d_call: NA
clone_size: NA
j_call: TRBJ1-1
cdr3_nt: TGCGCCAGCAGCCCGGAGATGTCGAGGGCGAGGACTGAAGCTTTCTTT
cdr3_aa: CASSPEMSRARTEAFF

v_call: TRBV2
d_call: NA
clone_size: NA
j_call: TRBJ1-1
cdr3_nt: TGTGCCAGCGGGGAGATAGCTTTCTTT
cdr3_aa: CASGEIAFF

v_call: TRBV30
d_call: TRBD1
clone_size: NA
j_call: TRBJ1-4
cdr3_nt: TGTGCCTGGAGAAGAGGACAGGGAAGTGTGGGTGAAAAACTGTTTTTT
cdr3_aa: CAWRRGQGSVGEKLFF

v_call: TRBV7-2
d_call: NA
clone_size: NA
j_call: TRBJ2-2
cdr3_nt: TGTGCCAGCAGCTTACGGGGGGCTGGCACCGGGGAGCTGTTTTTT
cdr3_aa: CASSLRGAGTGELFF

v_call: TRBV2
d_call: NA
clone_size: NA
j_call: TRBJ2-4
cdr3_nt: TGTGCCAGCAGGGGAGGGACAGGCAAAAACATTCAGTACTTC
cdr3_aa: CASRGGTGKNIQYF

v_call: TRBV25-1
d_call: NA
clone_size: NA
j_call: TRBJ1-3
cdr3_nt: TGTGCCAGCAGTGATCGACTTAACGGGAACACCATATATTTT
cdr3_aa: CASSDRLNGNTIYF

v_call: TRBV18
d_call: NA
clone_size: NA
j_call: TRBJ1-6
cdr3_nt: TGTGCCAGCTCACCACCGGAAAGGCAGGGGAATTCACCCCTCCACTTT
cdr3_aa: CASSPPERQGNSPLHF

v_call: TRBV10-3
d_call: TRBD1
clone_size: NA
j_call: TRBJ1-2
cdr3_nt: TGTGCCATCAGTACTCCGAGACAGGGGTATGGCTACACCTTC
cdr3_aa: CAISTPRQGYGYTF

v_call: TRBV9
d_call: NA
clone_size: NA
j_call: TRBJ1-2
cdr3_nt: TGTGCCAGCAGCGTAGCTGGAGAGGGAACGTATGGCTACACCTTC
cdr3_aa: CASSVAGEGTYGYTF

v_call: TRBV14
d_call: NA
clone_size: once
j_call: TRBJ1-2
cdr3_nt: TGTGCCAGCAGCCAAGATCGGGGGGACCTTGGTTACTATGGCTACACCTTC
cdr3_aa: CASSQDRGDLGYYGYTF

v_call: TRBV24-1
d_call: NA
clone_size: NA
j_call: TRBJ2-2
cdr3_nt: TGTGCCACCAGTGAAGGGGCCAGACAGTCCCCCGGGGAGCTGTTTTTT
cdr3_aa: CATSEGARQSPGELFF

v_call: TRBV7-3
d_call: NA
clone_size: NA
j_call: TRBJ2-6
cdr3_nt: TGTGCCAGCAGCTTAACGAGGGACTCTGGGGCCAACGTCCTGACTTTC
cdr3_aa: CASSLTRDSGANVLTF

v_call: TRBV7-9
d_call: TRBD2
clone_size: NA
j_call: TRBJ2-1
cdr3_nt: TGTGCCAGCAGCCCCGGGGGTTCTAGCGGGTTCAATGAGCAGTTCTTC
cdr3_aa: CASSPGGSSGFNEQFF

v_call: TRBV4-1
d_call: TRBD2
clone_size: NA
j_call: TRBJ2-1
cdr3_nt: TGCGCCAGCAGCCAAGCGCCGGGACTAGCGGGGGTCGCCTCTGAGGAGCAGTTCTTC
cdr3_aa: CASSQAPGLAGVASEEQFF

v_call: TRBV27
d_call: TRBD1
clone_size: NA
j_call: TRBJ1-5
cdr3_nt: TGTGCCAGCACCAAAACCGCAGGGGGATATAGCAATCAGCCCCAGCATTTT
cdr3_aa: CASTKTAGGYSNQPQHF

v_call: TRBV19
d_call: NA
clone_size: once
j_call: TRBJ1-5
cdr3_nt: TGTGCCAGTAGCTACGCGCCAAGCAATCAGCCCCAGCATTTT
cdr3_aa: CASSYAPSNQPQHF

v_call: TRBV5-4
d_call: TRBD2
clone_size: once
j_call: TRBJ2-1
cdr3_nt: TGTGCCAGCACCCCCGGGGGGGGGAACTCCTACAATGAGCAGTTCTTC
cdr3_aa: CASTPGGGNSYNEQFF

v_call: TRBV10-3
d_call: TRBD1
clone_size: NA
j_call: TRBJ1-1
cdr3_nt: TGTGCCATCAGTTCTCCCACGACAGGGAGCACTGAAGCTTTCTTT
cdr3_aa: CAISSPTTGSTEAFF

v_call: TRBV5-1
d_call: NA
clone_size: NA
j_call: TRBJ1-2
cdr3_nt: TGCGCCAGCAGCTCAGGACAGTTACAAAACTATGGCTACACCTTC
cdr3_aa: CASSSGQLQNYGYTF

v_call: TRBV5-1
d_call: TRBD1
clone_size: NA
j_call: TRBJ2-7
cdr3_nt: TGCGCCAGCAGCCCCCAGGGACAGGCCTACGAGCAGTACTTC
cdr3_aa: CASSPQGQAYEQYF

v_call: TRBV11-2
d_call: NA
clone_size: NA
j_call: TRBJ1-2
cdr3_nt: TGTGCCAGCAGCTCCGTGGCGACAGATCGCCGCTATGGCTACACCTTC
cdr3_aa: CASSSVATDRRYGYTF

v_call: TRBV19
d_call: NA
clone_size: NA
j_call: TRBJ1-3
cdr3_nt: TGTGCCAGTAGTATAGGTCGGCGGCATAGCTCTGGAAACACCATATATTTT
cdr3_aa: CASSIGRRHSSGNTIYF

v_call: TRBV4-1
d_call: NA
clone_size: once
j_call: TRBJ1-2
cdr3_nt: TGCGCCAGCAGCTCCCCCCTCCGGACAACCCTTAAAAGGGGTAACTATGGCTACACCTTC
cdr3_aa: CASSSPLRTTLKRGNYGYTF

v_call: TRBV6-5
d_call: TRBD1
clone_size: NA
j_call: TRBJ1-4
cdr3_nt: TGTGCCAGCAGCAAGGGGGCCGCGGATGAAAAACTGTTTTTT
cdr3_aa: CASSKGAADEKLFF

v_call: TRBV11-2
d_call: NA
clone_size: NA
j_call: TRBJ2-2
cdr3_nt: TGTGCCAGCAGCTTAACAGTGGTACAGACCGGGGAGCTGTTTTTT
cdr3_aa: CASSLTVVQTGELFF